This T cell receptor beta chain was identified during a study of post-analysis software for immune sequencing data. Findings of the study overall: Five or six TRBV segments appeared more often in patients than in controls, and TRBV5-6, TRBV5-1 and TRBV20-1 were among these.

With V trimmed by 6 bases and J by 4 bases, 9 bases remained unmatched. In germline, CDR1 is DFQATT, CDR2 SNEGSKA (reference sequence). The CDR3 has 13 amino acids. Details on this clonotype: What it binds is unknown.

TCR beta libraries were prepared from cDNA with unique molecular identifiers. The source material, roughly 0.9 to 11 million T cells, gave rise to 400,000 to 600,000 cDNA molecules. Using its own MiXCR run on the PCR reads, TCRdb lists one record per CDR3 protein. The table lists hundreds of thousands of distinct CDR3 sequences, approximately 57% of them singletons. The sample was blood. V is TRBV20-1 and J is TRBJ2-7; 7 bases match TRBD2. The TCR comes from a girl aged 5-17 years with multiple sclerosis. CDR3: CSAEGGSRYEQYF. The CDR3 nucleotides are TGCAGTGCCGAGGGCGGGAGCAGGTACGAGCAGTACTTC.